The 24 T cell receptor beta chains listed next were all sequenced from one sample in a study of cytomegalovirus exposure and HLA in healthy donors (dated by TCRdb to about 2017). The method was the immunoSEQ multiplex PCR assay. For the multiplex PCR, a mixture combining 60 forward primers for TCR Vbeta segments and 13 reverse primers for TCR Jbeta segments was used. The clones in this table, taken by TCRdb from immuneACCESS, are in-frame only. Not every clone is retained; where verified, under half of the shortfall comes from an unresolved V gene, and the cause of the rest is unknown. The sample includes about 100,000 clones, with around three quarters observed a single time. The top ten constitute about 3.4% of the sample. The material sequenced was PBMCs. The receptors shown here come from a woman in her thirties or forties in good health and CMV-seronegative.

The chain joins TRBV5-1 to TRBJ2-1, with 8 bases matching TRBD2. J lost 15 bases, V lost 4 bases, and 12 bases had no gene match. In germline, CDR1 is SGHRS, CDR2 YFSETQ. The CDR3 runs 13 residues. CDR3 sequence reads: CASSAGLAESAFF. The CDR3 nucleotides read TGCGCCAGCAGCGCTGGACTAGCAGAGTCTGCGTTCTTC.

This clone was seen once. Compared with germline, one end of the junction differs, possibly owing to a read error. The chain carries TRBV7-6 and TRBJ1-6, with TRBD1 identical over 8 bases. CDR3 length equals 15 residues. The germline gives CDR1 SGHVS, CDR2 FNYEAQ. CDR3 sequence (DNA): TGTGCCAGCAGCTTAGGACAGGGGAGATATTCATCCCTCCACTTT. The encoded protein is CASSLGQGRYSSLHF.

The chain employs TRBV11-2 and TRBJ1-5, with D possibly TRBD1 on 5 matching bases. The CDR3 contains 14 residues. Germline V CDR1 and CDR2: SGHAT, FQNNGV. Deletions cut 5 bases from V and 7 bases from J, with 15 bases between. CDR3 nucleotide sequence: TGTGCCAGCAGCGAAAAGCCGGACAACCAGCCCCAGCATTTT. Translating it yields CASSEKPDNQPQHF.

The CDR3: CASSFQSGEAFF. The DNA of the CDR3 is TGTGCCAGCAGCTTTCAGTCGGGGGAAGCTTTCTTT. V usage is TRBV7-9 and J usage is TRBJ1-1; D is unresolved. The germline gives CDR1 SEHNR, CDR2 FQNEAQ (reference sequence). This CDR3 is 12 amino acids long. The germline V and J ends were trimmed by 3 bases and 8 bases, with 10 bases remaining between them.

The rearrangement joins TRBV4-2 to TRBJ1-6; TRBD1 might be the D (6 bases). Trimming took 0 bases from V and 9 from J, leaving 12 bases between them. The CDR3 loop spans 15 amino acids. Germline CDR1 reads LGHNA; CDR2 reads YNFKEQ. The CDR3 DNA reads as TGTGCCAGCAGCCAAGATCAGGGGCATAGTTCACCCCTCCACTTT. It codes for CASSQDQGHSSPLHF.

The CDR3 sequence: CAARQDGRETQYF. The CDR3 DNA reads TGTGCCGCCCGACAGGACGGGCGAGAGACCCAGTACTTC. The chain carries TRBV6-1 and TRBJ2-5, with D tentatively TRBD1 (6 bases). Germline CDR1 and CDR2: MNHNS and SASEGT. Trimming left V 11 bases short and J 4 bases short, with 17 bases between. This CDR3 is 13 amino acids long.

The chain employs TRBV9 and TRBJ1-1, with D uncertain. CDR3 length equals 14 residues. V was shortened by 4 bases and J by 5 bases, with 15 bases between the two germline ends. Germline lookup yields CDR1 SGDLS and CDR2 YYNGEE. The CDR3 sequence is CASSPDGRTTEAFF. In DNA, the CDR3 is TGTGCCAGCAGCCCAGACGGAAGGACTACTGAAGCTTTCTTT. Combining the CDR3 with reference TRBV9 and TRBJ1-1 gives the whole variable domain DSGVTQTPKHLITATGQRVTLRCSPRSGDLSVYWYQQSLDQGLQFLIQYYNGEERAKGNILERFSAQQFPDLHSELNLSSLELGDSALYFCASSPDGRTTEAFFGQGTRLTVV.

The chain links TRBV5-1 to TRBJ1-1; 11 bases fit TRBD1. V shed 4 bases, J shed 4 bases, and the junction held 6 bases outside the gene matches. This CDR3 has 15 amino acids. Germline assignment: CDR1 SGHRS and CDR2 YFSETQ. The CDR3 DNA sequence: TGCGCCAGCAGCCAGAGGACAGGGGGCTTCACTGAAGCTTTCTTT. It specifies CASSQRTGGFTEAFF.

The CDR3 protein is CAWSLPGSGGNTIYF. DNA for the CDR3: TGTGCCTGGAGTTTACCGGGATCTGGAGGAAACACCATATATTTT. This rearrangement joins TRBV30 to TRBJ1-3; D ambiguous. This CDR3 is 15 amino acids long. The V end was cut by 2 bases, the J end by 4 bases, with 15 bases between. Germline values: CDR1 GTSNPN, CDR2 SVGIG (reference sequence).

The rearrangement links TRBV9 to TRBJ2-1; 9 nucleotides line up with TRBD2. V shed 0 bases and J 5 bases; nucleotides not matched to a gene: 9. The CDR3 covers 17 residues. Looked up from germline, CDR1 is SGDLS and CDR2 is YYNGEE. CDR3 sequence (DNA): TGTGCCAGCAGCGTAGGCGCGGGAGGGCTTACCGACAATGAGCAGTTCTTC. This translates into CASSVGAGGLTDNEQFF.

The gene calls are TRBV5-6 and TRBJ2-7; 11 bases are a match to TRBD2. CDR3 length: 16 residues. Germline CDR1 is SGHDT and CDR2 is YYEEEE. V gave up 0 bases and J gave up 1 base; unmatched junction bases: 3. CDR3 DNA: TGTGCCAGCAGCTTGGGTGTAGCGGGGGGGTCCTACGAGCAGTACTTC. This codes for CASSLGVAGGSYEQYF.

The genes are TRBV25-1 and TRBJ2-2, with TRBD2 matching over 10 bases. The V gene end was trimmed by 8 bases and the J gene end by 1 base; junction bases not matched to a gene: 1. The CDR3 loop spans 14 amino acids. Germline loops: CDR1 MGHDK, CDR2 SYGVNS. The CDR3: CASGLAENTGELFF. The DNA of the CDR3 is TGTGCCAGCGGACTAGCGGAGAACACCGGGGAGCTGTTTTTT.

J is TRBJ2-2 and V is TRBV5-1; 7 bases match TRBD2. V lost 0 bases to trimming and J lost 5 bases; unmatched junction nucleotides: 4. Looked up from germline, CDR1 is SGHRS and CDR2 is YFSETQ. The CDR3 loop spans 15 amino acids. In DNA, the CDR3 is TGCGCCAGCAGCTTGGAAGGGAGGGATACCGGGGAGCTGTTTTTT. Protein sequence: CASSLEGRDTGELFF.

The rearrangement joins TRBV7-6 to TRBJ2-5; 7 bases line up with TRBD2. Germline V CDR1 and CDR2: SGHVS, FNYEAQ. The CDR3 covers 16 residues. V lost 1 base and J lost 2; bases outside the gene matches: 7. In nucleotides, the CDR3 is TGTGCCAGCAGCTTAGGGGGGGGATTGGGTCAAGAGACCCAGTACTTC. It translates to CASSLGGGLGQETQYF.

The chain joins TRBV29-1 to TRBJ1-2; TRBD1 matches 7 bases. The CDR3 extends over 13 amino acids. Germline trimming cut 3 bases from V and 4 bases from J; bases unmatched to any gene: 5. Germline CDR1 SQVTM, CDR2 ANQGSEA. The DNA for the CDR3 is TGCAGCGTTGATCCAGGGGGAACCTATGGCTACACCTTC. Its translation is CSVDPGGTYGYTF.

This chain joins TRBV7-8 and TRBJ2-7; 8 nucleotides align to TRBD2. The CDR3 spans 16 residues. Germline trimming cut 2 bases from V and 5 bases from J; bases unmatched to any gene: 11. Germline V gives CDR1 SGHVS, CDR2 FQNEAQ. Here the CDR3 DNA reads TGTGCCAGCAGCTTATTGGATCGGCGGGAGGCCCACGAGCAGTACTTC. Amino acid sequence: CASSLLDRREAHEQYF.

DNA for the CDR3: TGTGCCAGCAGCGGAGGGACTAGCGGGGCCAGGGAGCAGTACTTC. Protein sequence: CASSGGTSGAREQYF. The V call is TRBV9, the J call TRBJ2-7; 13 nucleotides line up with TRBD2. This CDR3 has 15 amino acids. From germline, CDR1 is SGDLS and CDR2 YYNGEE. Germline trimming cut 3 bases from V and 7 bases from J; bases unmatched to any gene: 7.

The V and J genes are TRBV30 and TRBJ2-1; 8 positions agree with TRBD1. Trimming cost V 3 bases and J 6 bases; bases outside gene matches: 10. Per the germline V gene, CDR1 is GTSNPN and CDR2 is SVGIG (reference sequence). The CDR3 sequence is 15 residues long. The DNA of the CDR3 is TGTGCCTGGAGGAGGATGGGGCAGGGGGCCAATGAGCAGTTCTTC. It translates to CAWRRMGQGANEQFF. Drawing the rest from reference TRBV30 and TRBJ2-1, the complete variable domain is SQTIHQWPATLVQPVGSPLSLECTVEGTSNPNLYWYRQAAGRGLQLLFYSVGIGQISSEVPQNLSASRPQDRQFILSSKKLLLSDSGFYLCAWRRMGQGANEQFFGPGTRLTVL.

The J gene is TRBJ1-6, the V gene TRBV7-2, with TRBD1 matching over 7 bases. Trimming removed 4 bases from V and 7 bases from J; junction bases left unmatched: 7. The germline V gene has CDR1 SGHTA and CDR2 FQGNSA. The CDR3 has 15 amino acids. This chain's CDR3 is CASSSRQGQNSPLHF. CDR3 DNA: TGTGCCAGCAGCTCTCGACAGGGACAGAATTCACCCCTCCACTTT.

The CDR3 sequence is CASSKGQYYGYTF. The CDR3 nucleotides are TGTGCCAGTAGTAAGGGGCAGTACTATGGCTACACCTTC. The chain recombines TRBV19 with TRBJ1-2; possibly TRBD1 for D (5 bases). Germline CDR1 and CDR2: LNHDA and SQIVND (reference sequence). This CDR3 spans 13 amino acids. V was clipped by 4 bases and J by 3 bases, with 9 bases between them.

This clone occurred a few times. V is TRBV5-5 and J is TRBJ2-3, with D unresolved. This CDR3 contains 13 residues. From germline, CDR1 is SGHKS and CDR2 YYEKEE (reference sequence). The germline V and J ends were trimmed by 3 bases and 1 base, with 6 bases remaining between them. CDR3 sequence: CASSSVGTDTQYF. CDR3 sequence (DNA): TGTGCCAGCAGCTCGGTGGGCACAGATACGCAGTATTTT.

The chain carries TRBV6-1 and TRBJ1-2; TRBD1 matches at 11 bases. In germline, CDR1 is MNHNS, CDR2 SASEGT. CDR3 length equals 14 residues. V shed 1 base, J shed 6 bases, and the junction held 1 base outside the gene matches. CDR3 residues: CASSEGTGGDGYTF. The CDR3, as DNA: TGTGCCAGCAGTGAAGGGACAGGGGGCGATGGCTACACCTTC.

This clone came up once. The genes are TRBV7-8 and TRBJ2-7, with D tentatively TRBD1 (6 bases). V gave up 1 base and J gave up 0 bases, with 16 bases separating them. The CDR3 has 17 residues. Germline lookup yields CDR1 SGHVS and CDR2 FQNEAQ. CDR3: CASSLGGQGSYSYEQYF. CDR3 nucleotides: TGTGCCAGCAGCTTAGGGGGGCAGGGATCGTACTCCTACGAGCAGTACTTC. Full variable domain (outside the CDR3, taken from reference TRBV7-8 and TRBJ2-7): GAGVSQSPRYKVAKRGQDVALRCDPISGHVSLFWYQQALGQGPEFLTYFQNEAQLDKSGLPSDRFFAERPEGSVSTLKIQRTQQEDSAVYLCASSLGGQGSYSYEQYFGPGTRLTVT.

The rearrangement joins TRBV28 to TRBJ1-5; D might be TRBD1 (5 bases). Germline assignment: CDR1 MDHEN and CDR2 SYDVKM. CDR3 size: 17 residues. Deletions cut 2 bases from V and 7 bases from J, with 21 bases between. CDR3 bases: TGTGCCAGCAGTTTACCACCCAGGGTAACGTCGGTGCAGCCCCAGCATTTT. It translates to CASSLPPRVTSVQPQHF.